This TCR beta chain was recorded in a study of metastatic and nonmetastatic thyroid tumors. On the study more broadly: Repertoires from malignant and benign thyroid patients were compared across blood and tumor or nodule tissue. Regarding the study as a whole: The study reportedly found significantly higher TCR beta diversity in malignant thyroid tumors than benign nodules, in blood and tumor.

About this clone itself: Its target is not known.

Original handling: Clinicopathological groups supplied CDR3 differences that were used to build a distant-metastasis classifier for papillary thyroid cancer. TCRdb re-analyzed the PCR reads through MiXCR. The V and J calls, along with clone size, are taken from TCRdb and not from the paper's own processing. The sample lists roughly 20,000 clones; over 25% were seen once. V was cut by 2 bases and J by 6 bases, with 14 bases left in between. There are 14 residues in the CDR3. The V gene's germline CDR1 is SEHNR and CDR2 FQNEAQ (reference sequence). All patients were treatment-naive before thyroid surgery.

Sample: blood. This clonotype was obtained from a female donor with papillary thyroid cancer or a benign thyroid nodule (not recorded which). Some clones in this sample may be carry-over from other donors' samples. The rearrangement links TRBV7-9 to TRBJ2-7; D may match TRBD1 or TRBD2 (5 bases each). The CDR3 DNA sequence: TGTGCCAGCAGCTTATGGGACCGCCCCTCCGAGCAGTACTTC. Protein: CASSLWDRPSEQYF.